The source of this T cell receptor (beta chain) is a study of T cell responses to AZD1222 COVID-19 vaccine. Points from the study as a whole: The study reported that nearly half of spike-specific TCRs target unmutated variant regions. Clonal diversity may have been underestimated in mostly white British donors. Spike was spanned by vaccine-associated CD4 TCRs, with dominance at 160-218 and 743-854. With two AZD1222 doses given, Spike-specific TCR breadth and depth both rose.

This table comes from immunoSEQ multiplex PCR, and its TCRdb copy is limited to in-frame clones, with some not included. Of roughly 150,000 clones in the sample, about nine tenths are singletons; the top ten hold roughly 7%. As for this clone: The antigen is unknown.

The sequencing used peripheral blood, collected after recovery from COVID-19. The source is an adult who had recovered from COVID-19.

The CDR3, as DNA: TGTGCCAGCAGGGGGGGGCTAATTGGTGGGTCTGAAGCTTTCTTT. It encodes CASRGGLIGGSEAFF. This sequence joins TRBV28 and TRBJ1-1; a possible D gene is TRBD1 (6 bases). The V gene lost 6 bases and the J gene lost 6 bases, with 20 bases spanning the gap. Germline CDR1 MDHEN, CDR2 SYDVKM. CDR3 size: 15 residues.